Described below is a single T cell receptor beta chain sequence and its context. At one boundary the junction diverges from the germline segment, which might be a read error. A second PCR, run for about 7 to 12 cycles, used a sample-barcoded 5' primer plus a J-beta primer mix. All samples yielded 3 million or more CDR3-containing paired-end reads. TCRdb passed the 5' RACE reads through MiXCR, listing each CDR3 protein once. The table lists about 930,000 distinct CDR3 sequences, 25% to 35% of them singletons. This sample is drawn from a study of blood T cells in healthy people across ages. Peripheral blood was drawn, approximately 9.7 milliliters per donor. CDR1 MNHNS and CDR2 SASEGT come from the germline V gene. The CDR3 sequence is 15 residues long. The sample was also linked to a second study, of T cells of mothers and their children. That paper adds: There were over 8.5 million TCR beta CDR3 reads from each mother and about 3.1 million from each child. With unrelated pairs as the comparison, related mother-child pairs had a slightly higher overlap that was not significant.

Sequenced: blood. The chain is built from TRBV6-1 and TRBJ2-7; 11 bases agree with TRBD1. This sequence was found in a woman aged 40 to 49 in good health. The CDR3 reads CASSEGTGGCYVQYF. In DNA form, the CDR3 reads TGTGCCAGCAGTGAAGGGACAGGGGGCTGCTACGTGCAGTACTTC.